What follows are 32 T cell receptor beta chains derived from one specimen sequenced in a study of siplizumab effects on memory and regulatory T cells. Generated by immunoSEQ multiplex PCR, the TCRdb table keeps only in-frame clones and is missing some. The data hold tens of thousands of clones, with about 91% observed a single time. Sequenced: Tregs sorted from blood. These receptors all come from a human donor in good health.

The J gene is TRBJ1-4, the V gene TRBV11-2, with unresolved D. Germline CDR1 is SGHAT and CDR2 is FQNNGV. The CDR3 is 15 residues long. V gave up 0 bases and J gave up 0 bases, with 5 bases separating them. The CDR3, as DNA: TGTGCCAGCAGCTTAGAGGCAGCAACTAATGAAAAACTGTTTTTT. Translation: CASSLEAATNEKLFF. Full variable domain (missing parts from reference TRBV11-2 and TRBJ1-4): EAGVAQSPRYKIIEKRQSVAFWCNPISGHATLYWYQQILGQGPKLLIQFQNNGVVDDSQLPKDRFSAERLKGVDSTLKIQPAKLEDSAVYLCASSLEAATNEKLFFGSGTQLSVL.

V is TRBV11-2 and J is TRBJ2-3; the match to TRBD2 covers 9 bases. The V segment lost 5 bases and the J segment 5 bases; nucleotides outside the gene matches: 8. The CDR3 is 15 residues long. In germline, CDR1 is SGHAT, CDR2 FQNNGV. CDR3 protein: CASSRTRGGKDTQYF. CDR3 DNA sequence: TGTGCCAGCAGCCGGACGCGGGGGGGCAAAGATACGCAGTATTTT.

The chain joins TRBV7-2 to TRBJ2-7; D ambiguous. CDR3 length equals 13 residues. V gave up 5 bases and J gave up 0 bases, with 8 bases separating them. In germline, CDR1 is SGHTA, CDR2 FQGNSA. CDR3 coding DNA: TGTGCCAGCAGCCCCGCCCTCTCCTACGAGCAGTACTTC. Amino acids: CASSPALSYEQYF.

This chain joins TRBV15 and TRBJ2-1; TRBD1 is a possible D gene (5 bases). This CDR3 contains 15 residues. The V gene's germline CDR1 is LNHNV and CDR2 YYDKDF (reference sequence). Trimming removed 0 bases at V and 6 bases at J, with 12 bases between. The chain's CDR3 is CATSRDPGLINEQFF. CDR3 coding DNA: TGTGCCACCAGCAGAGATCCAGGGTTAATCAATGAGCAGTTCTTC.

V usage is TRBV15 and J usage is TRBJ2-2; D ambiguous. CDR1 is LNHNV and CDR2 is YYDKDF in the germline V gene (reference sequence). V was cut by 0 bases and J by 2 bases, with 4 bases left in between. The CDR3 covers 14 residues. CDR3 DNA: TGTGCCACCAGCAGAGATTCCAACACCGGGGAGCTGTTTTTT. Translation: CATSRDSNTGELFF.

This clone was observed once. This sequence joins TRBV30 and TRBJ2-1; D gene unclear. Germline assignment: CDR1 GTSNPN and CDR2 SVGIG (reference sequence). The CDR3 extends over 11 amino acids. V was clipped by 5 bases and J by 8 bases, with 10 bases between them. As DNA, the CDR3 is TGTGCCTGGTTGATGTCGGATGAGCAGTTCTTC. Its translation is CAWLMSDEQFF.

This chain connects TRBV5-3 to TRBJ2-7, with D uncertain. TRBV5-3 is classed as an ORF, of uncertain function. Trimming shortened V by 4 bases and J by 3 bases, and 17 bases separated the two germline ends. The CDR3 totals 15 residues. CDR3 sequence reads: CARSLTSANHYEQYF. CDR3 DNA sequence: TGTGCCAGAAGCCTCACATCCGCGAACCACTACGAGCAGTACTTC.

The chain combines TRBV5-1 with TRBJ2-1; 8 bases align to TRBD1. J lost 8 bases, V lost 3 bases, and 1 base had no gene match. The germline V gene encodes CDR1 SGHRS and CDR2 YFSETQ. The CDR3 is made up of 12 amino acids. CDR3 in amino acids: CASSWTGHEQFF. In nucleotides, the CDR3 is TGCGCCAGCAGCTGGACAGGGCATGAGCAGTTCTTC.

CDR3 DNA: TGTGCCAGTAGTATAGGTCTACTGGGGTTTAATGAAAAACTGTTTTTT. Its protein is CASSIGLLGFNEKLFF. This rearrangement joins TRBV19 to TRBJ1-4, with no clear D. The length of the CDR3 is 16 residues. Germline CDR1 LNHDA, CDR2 SQIVND (reference sequence). The V gene lost 1 base and the J gene lost 4 bases, with 13 bases spanning the gap.

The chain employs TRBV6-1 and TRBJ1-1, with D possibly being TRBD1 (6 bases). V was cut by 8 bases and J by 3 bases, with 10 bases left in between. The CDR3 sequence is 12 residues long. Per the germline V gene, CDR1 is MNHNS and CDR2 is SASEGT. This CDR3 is CASPDRYTEAFF. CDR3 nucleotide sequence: TGTGCCAGCCCCGACAGGTACACTGAAGCTTTCTTT.

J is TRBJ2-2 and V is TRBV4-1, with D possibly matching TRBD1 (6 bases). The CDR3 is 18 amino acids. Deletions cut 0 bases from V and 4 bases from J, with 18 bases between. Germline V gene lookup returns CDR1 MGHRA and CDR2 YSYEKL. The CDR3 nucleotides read TGCGCCAGCAGCCAAGATCACAGTGGTCAGGGGTCCACCGGGGAGCTGTTTTTT. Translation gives CASSQDHSGQGSTGELFF.

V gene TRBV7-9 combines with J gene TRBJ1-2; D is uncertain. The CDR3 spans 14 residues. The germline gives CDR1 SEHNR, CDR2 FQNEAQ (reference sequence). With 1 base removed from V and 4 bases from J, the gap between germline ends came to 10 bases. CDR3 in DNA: TGTGCCAGCAGCTTAGACGGAACCGCCTATGGCTACACCTTC. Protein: CASSLDGTAYGYTF. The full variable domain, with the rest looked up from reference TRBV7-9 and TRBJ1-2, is DTGVSQNPRHKITKRGQNVTFRCDPISEHNRLYWYRQTLGQGPEFLTYFQNEAQLEKSRLLSDRFSAERPKGSFSTLEIQRTEQGDSAMYLCASSLDGTAYGYTFGSGTRLTVV.

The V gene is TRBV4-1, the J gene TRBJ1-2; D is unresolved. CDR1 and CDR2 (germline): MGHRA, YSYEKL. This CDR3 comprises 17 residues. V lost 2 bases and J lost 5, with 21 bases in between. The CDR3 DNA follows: TGCGCCAGCAGCCAATCCCCCCTAGATGGACTAGTTTATGGCTACACCTTC. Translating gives CASSQSPLDGLVYGYTF.

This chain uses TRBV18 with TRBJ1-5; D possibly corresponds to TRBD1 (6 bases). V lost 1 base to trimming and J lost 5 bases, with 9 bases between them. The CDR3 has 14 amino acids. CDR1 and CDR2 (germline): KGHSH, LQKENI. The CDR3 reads CASSPQNRDQPQHF. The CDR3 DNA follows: TGTGCCAGCTCACCACAAAACAGGGATCAGCCCCAGCATTTT.

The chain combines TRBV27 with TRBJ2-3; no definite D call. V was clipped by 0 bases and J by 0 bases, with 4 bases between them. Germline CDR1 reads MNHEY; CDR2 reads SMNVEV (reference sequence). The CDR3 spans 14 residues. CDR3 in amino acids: CASSLSGSTDTQYF. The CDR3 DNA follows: TGTGCCAGCAGTTTATCGGGCAGCACAGATACGCAGTATTTT.

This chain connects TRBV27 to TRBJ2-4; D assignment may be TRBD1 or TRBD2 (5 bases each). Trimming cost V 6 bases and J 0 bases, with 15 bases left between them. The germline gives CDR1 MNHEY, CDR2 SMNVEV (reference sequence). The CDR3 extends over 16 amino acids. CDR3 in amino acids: CASSLWGTLAKNIQYF. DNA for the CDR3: TGTGCCAGCAGCCTATGGGGGACGCTAGCCAAAAACATTCAGTACTTC.

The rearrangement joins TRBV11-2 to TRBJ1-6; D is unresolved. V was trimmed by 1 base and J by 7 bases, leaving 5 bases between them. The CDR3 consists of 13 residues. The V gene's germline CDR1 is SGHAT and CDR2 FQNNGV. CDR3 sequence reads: CASSLVGNSPLHF. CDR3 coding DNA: TGTGCCAGCAGCTTAGTGGGCAATTCACCCCTCCACTTT.

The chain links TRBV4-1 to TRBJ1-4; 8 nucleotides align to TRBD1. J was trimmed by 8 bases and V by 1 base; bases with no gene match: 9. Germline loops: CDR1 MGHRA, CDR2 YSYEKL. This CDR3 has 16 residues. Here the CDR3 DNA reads TGCGCCAGCAGCCAAGTACCCGGGACAGGAGGGGAAAAACTGTTTTTT. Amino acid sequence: CASSQVPGTGGEKLFF.

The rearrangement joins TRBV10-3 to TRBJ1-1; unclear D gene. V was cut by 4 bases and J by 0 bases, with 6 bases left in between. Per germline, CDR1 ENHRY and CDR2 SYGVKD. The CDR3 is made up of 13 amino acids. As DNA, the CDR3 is TGTGCCATCAGTGGGACCCTGAACACTGAAGCTTTCTTT. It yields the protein CAISGTLNTEAFF.

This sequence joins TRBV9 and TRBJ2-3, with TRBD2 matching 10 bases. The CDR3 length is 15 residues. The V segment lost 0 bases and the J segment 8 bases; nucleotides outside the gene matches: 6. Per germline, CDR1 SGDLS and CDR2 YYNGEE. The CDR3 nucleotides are TGTGCCAGCAGCGTAGAACTAGCGGGGTTTACTACGCAGTATTTT. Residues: CASSVELAGFTTQYF. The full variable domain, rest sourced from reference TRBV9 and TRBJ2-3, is DSGVTQTPKHLITATGQRVTLRCSPRSGDLSVYWYQQSLDQGLQFLIQYYNGEERAKGNILERFSAQQFPDLHSELNLSSLELGDSALYFCASSVELAGFTTQYFGPGTRLTVL.

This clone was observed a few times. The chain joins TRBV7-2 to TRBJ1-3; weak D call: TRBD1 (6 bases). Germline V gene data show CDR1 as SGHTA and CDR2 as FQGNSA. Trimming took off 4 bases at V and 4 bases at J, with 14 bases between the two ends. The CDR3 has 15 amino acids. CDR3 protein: CASSSLQGSGNTIYF. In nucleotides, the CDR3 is TGTGCCAGCAGCTCCTTACAGGGATCCGGAAACACCATATATTTT. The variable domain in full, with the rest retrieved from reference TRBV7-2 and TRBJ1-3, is GAGVSQSPSNKVTEKGKDVELRCDPISGHTALYWYRQSLGQGLEFLIYFQGNSAPDKSGLPSDRFSAERTGGSVSTLTIQRTQQEDSAVYLCASSSLQGSGNTIYFGEGSWLTVV.

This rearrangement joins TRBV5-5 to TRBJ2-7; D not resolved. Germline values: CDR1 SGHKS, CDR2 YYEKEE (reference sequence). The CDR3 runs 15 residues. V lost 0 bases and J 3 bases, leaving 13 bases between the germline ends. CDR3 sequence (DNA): TGTGCCAGCAGCTTGGGATCGGCCCCACTCTACGAGCAGTACTTC. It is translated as CASSLGSAPLYEQYF.

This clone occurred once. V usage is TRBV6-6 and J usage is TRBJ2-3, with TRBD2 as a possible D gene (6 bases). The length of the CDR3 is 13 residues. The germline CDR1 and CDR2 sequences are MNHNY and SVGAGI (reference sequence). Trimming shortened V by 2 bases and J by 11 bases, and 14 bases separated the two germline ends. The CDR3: CASSYRRWEEQYF. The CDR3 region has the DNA TGTGCCAGCAGTTACCGGCGTTGGGAGGAGCAGTATTTT.

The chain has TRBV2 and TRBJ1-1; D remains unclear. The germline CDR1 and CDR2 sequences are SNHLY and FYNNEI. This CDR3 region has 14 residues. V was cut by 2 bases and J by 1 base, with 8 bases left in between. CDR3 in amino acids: CASSEPVSNTEAFF. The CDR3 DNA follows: TGTGCCAGCAGTGAACCTGTTTCGAACACTGAAGCTTTCTTT.

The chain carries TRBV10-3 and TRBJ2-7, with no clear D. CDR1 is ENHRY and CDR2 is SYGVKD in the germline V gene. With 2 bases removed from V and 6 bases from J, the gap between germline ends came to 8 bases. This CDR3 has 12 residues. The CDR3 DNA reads TGTGCCATCAGTGAGCAGGTTGGCGAGCAGTACTTC. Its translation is CAISEQVGEQYF.

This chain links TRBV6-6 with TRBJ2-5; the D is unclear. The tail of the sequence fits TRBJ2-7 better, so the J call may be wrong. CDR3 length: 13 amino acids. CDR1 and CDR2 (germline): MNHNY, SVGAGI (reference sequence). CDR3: CASRPNLNYEQYF. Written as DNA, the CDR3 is TGTGCCAGCAGACCGAACCTGAACTACGAGCAGTACTTC.

The CDR3 loop reads CASSRRGGTSYIQYF. DNA of the CDR3: TGTGCCAGCAGTCGACGGGGGGGTACTAGTTACATTCAGTACTTC. This chain joins TRBV28 and TRBJ2-4; 8 nucleotides align to TRBD2. J lost 8 bases, V lost 5 bases, and 11 bases had no gene match. The CDR3 has 15 residues. The germline V gene has CDR1 MDHEN and CDR2 SYDVKM. The whole variable domain, remainder taken from reference TRBV28 and TRBJ2-4, is DVKVTQSSRYLVKRTGEKVFLECVQDMDHENMFWYRQDPGLGLRLIYFSYDVKMKEKGDIPEGYSVSREKKERFSLILESASTNQTSMYLCASSRRGGTSYIQYFGAGTRLSVL.

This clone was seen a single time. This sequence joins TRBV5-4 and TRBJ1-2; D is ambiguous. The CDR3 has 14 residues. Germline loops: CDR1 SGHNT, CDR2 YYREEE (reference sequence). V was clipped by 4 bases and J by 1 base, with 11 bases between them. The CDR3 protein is CASSLRLDNYGYTF. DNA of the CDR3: TGTGCCAGCAGCCTCCGACTGGATAACTATGGCTACACCTTC.

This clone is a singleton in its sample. The CDR3 DNA reads TGTGCCAGCAGCTCGGGACTAGCGGACCCTTGGAGGACCCAGTACTTC. It yields the protein CASSSGLADPWRTQYF. The chain employs TRBV5-5 and TRBJ2-5; 11 positions match TRBD2. Germline CDR1 and CDR2: SGHKS and YYEKEE (reference sequence). With V trimmed by 3 bases and J by 7 bases, 11 bases remained unmatched. This CDR3 is 16 amino acids long. Complete variable domain (other parts from reference TRBV5-5 and TRBJ2-5): DAGVTQSPTHLIKTRGQQVTLRCSPISGHKSVSWYQQVLGQGPQFIFQYYEKEERGRGNFPDRFSARQFPNYSSELNVNALLLGDSALYLCASSSGLADPWRTQYFGPGTRLLVL.

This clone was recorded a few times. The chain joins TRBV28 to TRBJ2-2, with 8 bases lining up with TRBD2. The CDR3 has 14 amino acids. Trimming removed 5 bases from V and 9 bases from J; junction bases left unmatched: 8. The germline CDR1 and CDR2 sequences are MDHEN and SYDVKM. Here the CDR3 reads CASSATGGAWELFF. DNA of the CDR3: TGTGCCAGCAGTGCTACCGGGGGGGCCTGGGAGCTGTTTTTT.

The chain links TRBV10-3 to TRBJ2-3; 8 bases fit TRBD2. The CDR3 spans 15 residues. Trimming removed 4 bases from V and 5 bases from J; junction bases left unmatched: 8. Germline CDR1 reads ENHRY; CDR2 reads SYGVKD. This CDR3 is CAISVGTSLLDTQYF. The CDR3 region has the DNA TGTGCCATCAGTGTGGGGACTAGTCTTCTAGATACGCAGTATTTT.

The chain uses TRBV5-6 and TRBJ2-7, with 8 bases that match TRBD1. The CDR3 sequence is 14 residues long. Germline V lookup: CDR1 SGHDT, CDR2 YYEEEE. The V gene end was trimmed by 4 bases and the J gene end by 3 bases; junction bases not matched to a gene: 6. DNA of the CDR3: TGTGCCAGCAGCCGCAGGGGGCTGGGCTACGAGCAGTACTTC. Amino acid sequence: CASSRRGLGYEQYF. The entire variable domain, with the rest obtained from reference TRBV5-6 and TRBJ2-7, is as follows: DAGVTQSPTHLIKTRGQQVTLRCSPKSGHDTVSWYQQALGQGPQFIFQYYEEEERQRGNFPDRFSGHQFPNYSSELNVNALLLGDSALYLCASSRRGLGYEQYFGPGTRLTVT.